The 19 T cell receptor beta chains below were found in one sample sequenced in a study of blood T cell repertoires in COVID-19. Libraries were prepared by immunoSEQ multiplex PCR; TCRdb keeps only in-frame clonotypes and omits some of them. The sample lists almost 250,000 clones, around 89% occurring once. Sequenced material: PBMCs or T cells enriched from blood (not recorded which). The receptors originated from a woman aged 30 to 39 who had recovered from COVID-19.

The CDR3 nucleotides are TGTGCCAGCTCAACCGGGACAGGGGGCTCTGGAAACACCATATATTTT. It is translated as CASSTGTGGSGNTIYF. This chain uses TRBV18 with TRBJ1-3, with TRBD1 matching 11 bases. The germline V gene has CDR1 KGHSH and CDR2 LQKENI. Germline trimming cut 5 bases from V and 0 bases from J; bases unmatched to any gene: 3. The CDR3 is made up of 16 amino acids.

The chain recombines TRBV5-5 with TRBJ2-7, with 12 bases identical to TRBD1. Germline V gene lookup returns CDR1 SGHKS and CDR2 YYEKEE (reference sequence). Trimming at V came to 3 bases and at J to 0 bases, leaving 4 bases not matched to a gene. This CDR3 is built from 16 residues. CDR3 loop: CASSWGQGASSYEQYF. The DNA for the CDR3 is TGTGCCAGCAGCTGGGGACAGGGGGCAAGCTCCTACGAGCAGTACTTC.

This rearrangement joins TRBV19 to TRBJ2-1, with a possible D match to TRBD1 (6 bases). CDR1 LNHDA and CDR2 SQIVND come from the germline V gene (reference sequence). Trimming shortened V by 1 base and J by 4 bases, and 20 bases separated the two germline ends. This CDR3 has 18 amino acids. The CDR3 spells CASSIGFRGPTHYNEQFF. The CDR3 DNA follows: TGTGCCAGTAGTATAGGCTTCAGGGGCCCCACCCATTACAATGAGCAGTTCTTC.

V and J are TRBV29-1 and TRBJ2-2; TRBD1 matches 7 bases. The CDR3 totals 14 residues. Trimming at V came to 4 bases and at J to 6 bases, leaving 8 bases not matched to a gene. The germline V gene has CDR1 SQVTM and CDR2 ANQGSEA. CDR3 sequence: CSVAKQGSAGELFF. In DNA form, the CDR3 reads TGCAGCGTTGCCAAACAGGGGTCCGCCGGGGAGCTGTTTTTT.

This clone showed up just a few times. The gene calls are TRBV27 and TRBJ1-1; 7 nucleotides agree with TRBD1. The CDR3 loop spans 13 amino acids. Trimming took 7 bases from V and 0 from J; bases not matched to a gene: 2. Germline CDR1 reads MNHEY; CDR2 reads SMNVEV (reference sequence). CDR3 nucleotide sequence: TGTGCCAGCATAGGACAGGTGAACACTGAAGCTTTCTTT. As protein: CASIGQVNTEAFF.

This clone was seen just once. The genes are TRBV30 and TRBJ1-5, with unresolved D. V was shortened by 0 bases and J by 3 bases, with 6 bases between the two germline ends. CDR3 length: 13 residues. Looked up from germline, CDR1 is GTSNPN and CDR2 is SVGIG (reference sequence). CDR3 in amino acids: CAWSVQDNQPQHF. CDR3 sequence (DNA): TGTGCCTGGAGTGTTCAGGACAATCAGCCCCAGCATTTT.

CDR3 nucleotide sequence: TGTGCCAGCAGCTTAGCTAGCGGGGAGGCTCTATTCGAGCAGTACTTC. This sequence encodes CASSLASGEALFEQYF. This sequence joins TRBV7-9 and TRBJ2-7; 8 bases align to TRBD2. CDR1 is SEHNR, CDR2 FQNEAQ, per germline (reference sequence). This CDR3 region has 16 residues. The junction had 10 bases not matched to a gene; V was cut back by 0 bases and J by 6 bases.

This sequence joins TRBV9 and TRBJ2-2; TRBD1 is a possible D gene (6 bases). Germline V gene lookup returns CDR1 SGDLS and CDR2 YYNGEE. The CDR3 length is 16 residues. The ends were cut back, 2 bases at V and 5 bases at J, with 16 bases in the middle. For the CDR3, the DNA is TGTGCCAGCAGCGTCGCTCCGGGACAAAGAACCGGGGAGCTGTTTTTT. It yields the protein CASSVAPGQRTGELFF.

CDR3 sequence (DNA): TGTGCCAGCAGTGCCCTAGTGGTAGCGGGAGGTTACAATGAGCAGTTCTTC. Residues: CASSALVVAGGYNEQFF. The V and J genes are TRBV6-1 and TRBJ2-1; 10 positions agree with TRBD2. CDR3 size: 17 residues. V lost 4 bases and J lost 4; bases outside the gene matches: 10. Germline CDR1 MNHNS, CDR2 SASEGT.

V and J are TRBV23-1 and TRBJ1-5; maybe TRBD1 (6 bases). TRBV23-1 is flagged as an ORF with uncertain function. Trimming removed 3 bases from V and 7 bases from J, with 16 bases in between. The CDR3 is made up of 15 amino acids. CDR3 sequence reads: CASSHQDRVDQPQHF. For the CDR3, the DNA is TGCGCCAGCAGTCATCAGGACAGAGTAGACCAGCCCCAGCATTTT.

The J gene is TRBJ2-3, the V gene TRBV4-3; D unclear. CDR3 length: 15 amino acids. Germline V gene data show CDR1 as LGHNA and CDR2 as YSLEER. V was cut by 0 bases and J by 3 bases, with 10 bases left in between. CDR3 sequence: CASSQDFVRTDTQYF. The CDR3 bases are TGCGCCAGCAGCCAAGATTTTGTTCGGACAGATACGCAGTATTTT.

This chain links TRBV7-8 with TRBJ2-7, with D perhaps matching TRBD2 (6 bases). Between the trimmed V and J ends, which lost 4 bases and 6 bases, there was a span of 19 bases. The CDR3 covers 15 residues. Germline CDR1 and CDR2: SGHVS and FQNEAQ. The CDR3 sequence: CASSSTGTLPLEQYF. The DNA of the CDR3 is TGTGCCAGCAGCTCAACCGGGACTCTACCCCTCGAGCAGTACTTC. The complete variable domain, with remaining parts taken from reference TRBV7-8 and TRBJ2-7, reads GAGVSQSPRYKVAKRGQDVALRCDPISGHVSLFWYQQALGQGPEFLTYFQNEAQLDKSGLPSDRFFAERPEGSVSTLKIQRTQQEDSAVYLCASSSTGTLPLEQYFGPGTRLTVT.

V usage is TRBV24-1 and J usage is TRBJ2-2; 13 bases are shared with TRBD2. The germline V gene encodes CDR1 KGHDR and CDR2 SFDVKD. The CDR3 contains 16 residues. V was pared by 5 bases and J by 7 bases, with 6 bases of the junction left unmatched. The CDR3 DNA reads TGTGCCACCAGTGCTGGACTAGCGGGAGTTAGCGGGGAGCTGTTTTTT. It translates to CATSAGLAGVSGELFF.

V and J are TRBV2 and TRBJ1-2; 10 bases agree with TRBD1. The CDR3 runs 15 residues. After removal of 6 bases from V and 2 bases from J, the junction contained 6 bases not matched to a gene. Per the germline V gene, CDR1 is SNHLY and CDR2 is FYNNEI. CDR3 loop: CASRAGQGVNYGYTF. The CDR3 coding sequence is TGTGCCAGCAGGGCAGGACAGGGGGTGAACTATGGCTACACCTTC.

CDR3 residues: CASSLFSGSHTGELFF. The CDR3 bases are TGTGCCAGCAGCTTATTCTCCGGGAGCCACACCGGGGAGCTGTTTTTT. The chain uses TRBV11-3 and TRBJ2-2, with a possible D match to TRBD2 (6 bases). From germline, CDR1 is SGHNT and CDR2 YENEEA. The CDR3 is 16 residues long. The germline V and J ends were trimmed by 2 bases and 3 bases, with 13 bases remaining between them.

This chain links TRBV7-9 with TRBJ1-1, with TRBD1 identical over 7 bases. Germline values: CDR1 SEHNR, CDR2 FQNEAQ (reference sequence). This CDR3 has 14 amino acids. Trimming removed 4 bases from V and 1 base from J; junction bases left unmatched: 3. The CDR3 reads CASSSGTANTEAFF. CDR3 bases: TGTGCCAGCAGCTCAGGGACAGCGAACACTGAAGCTTTCTTT.

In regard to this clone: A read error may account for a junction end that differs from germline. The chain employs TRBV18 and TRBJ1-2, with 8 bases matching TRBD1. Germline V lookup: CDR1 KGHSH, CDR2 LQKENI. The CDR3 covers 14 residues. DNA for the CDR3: TGTGCCAGCTCTCCACGAGCAGGGGGCGATGGCTACACCTTC. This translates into CASSPRAGGDGYTF.

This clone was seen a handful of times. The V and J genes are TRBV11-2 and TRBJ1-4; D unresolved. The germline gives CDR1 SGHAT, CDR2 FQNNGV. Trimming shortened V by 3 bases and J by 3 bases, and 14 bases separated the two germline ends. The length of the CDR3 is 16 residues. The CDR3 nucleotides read TGTGCCAGCAGCTTGGACTTGGCGAGTCCTAATGAAAAACTGTTTTTT. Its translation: CASSLDLASPNEKLFF.

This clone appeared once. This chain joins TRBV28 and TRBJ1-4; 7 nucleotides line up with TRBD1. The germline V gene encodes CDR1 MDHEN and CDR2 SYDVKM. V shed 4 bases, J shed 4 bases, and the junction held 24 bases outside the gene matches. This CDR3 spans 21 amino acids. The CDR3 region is CASSSWRPGKTLGQLNEKLFF. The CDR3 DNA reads TGTGCCAGCAGTTCTTGGAGGCCGGGGAAGACTCTGGGACAGCTTAATGAAAAACTGTTTTTT.